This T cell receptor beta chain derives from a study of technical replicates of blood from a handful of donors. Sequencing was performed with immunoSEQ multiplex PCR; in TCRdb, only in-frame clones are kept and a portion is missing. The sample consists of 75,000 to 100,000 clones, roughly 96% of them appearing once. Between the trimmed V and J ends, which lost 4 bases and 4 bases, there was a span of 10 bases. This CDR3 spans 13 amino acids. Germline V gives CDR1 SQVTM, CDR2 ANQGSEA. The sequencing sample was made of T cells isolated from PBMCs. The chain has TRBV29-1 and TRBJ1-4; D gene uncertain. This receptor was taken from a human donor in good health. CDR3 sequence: CSVGAADNEKLFF. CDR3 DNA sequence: TGCAGCGTTGGGGCAGCCGATAATGAAAAACTGTTTTTT.